A selection of T cell receptor beta chains follows, all from one sample in a study of blood T cell repertoires in COVID-19. Profiled with immunoSEQ multiplex PCR; TCRdb holds only in-frame clones, not every one. The data contain 100,000 to 150,000 clones, more than 75% of them singletons. The sequenced sample was peripheral blood. The receptors originated from a human donor in a cohort sampled during active COVID-19. The CDR3 runs from the conserved cysteine through the conserved F or W. The order of the fields is clone size, D gene, J gene, V gene, CDR3 protein, CDR3 DNA. A D gene is named only where the DNA matches it firmly. The listing skips clone size in some rows; elsewhere it reads once, few, many or a size class.

clone_size: NA; d_call: TRBD2; j_call: TRBJ2-2; v_call: TRBV6-6; cdr3_aa: CASRPGRTGELFF; cdr3_nt: TGTGCCAGCAGACCCGGGAGGACCGGGGAGCTGTTTTTT
clone_size: NA; d_call: NA; j_call: TRBJ2-3; v_call: TRBV29-1; cdr3_aa: CSVARETDTQYF; cdr3_nt: TGCAGCGTTGCCCGGGAAACAGATACGCAGTATTTT
clone_size: NA; d_call: NA; j_call: TRBJ2-3; v_call: TRBV27; cdr3_aa: CASSLRGAYGTDTQYF; cdr3_nt: TGTGCCAGCAGTTTACGCGGAGCCTATGGTACAGATACGCAGTATTTT
clone_size: NA; d_call: NA; j_call: TRBJ1-5; v_call: TRBV28; cdr3_aa: CASRSGGGNQPQHF; cdr3_nt: TGTGCCAGCAGATCTGGAGGGGGCAATCAGCCCCAGCATTTT
clone_size: NA; d_call: NA; j_call: TRBJ2-7; v_call: TRBV6-2/TRBV6-3; cdr3_aa: CASSYPNRDEQYF; cdr3_nt: TGTGCCAGCAGTTACCCTAACAGGGACGAGCAGTACTTC
clone_size: NA; d_call: NA; j_call: TRBJ1-6; v_call: TRBV10-3; cdr3_aa: CAISERGNSPLHF; cdr3_nt: TGTGCCATCAGTGAAAGGGGCAATTCACCCCTCCACTTT
clone_size: once; d_call: TRBD2; j_call: TRBJ2-5; v_call: TRBV5-6; cdr3_aa: CASSPRMGLAGGRTETQYF; cdr3_nt: TGTGCCAGCAGCCCTCGGATGGGTCTAGCGGGAGGTAGGACAGAGACCCAGTACTTC
clone_size: NA; d_call: TRBD2; j_call: TRBJ2-2; v_call: TRBV28; cdr3_aa: CASSWAGRGSLTGELFF; cdr3_nt: TGTGCCAGCAGTTGGGCAGGGAGGGGTTCTTTGACCGGGGAGCTGTTTTTT
clone_size: few; d_call: NA; j_call: TRBJ1-5; v_call: TRBV11-2; cdr3_aa: CASSLSGGNQPQHF; cdr3_nt: TGTGCCAGCAGCTTATCGGGGGGCAATCAGCCCCAGCATTTT
clone_size: few; d_call: NA; j_call: TRBJ2-7; v_call: TRBV4-3; cdr3_aa: CASSQDAQGGEQYF; cdr3_nt: TGCGCCAGCAGCCAAGATGCCCAAGGGGGTGAGCAGTACTTC
clone_size: NA; d_call: NA; j_call: TRBJ2-3; v_call: TRBV5-1; cdr3_aa: CASSLGVGGSTDTQYF; cdr3_nt: TGCGCCAGCAGCTTGGGCGTGGGGGGAAGCACAGATACGCAGTATTTT
clone_size: few; d_call: TRBD1; j_call: TRBJ2-4; v_call: TRBV2; cdr3_aa: CASSGATGGTNIQYF; cdr3_nt: TGTGCCAGCAGTGGAGCGACAGGGGGTACAAACATTCAGTACTTC
clone_size: NA; d_call: TRBD2; j_call: TRBJ2-1; v_call: TRBV14; cdr3_aa: CASSQDRLAGGSSYNEQFF; cdr3_nt: TGTGCCAGCAGCCAAGATAGGCTAGCGGGAGGGTCGAGCTACAATGAGCAGTTCTTC
clone_size: NA; d_call: TRBD1; j_call: TRBJ1-2; v_call: TRBV6-2/TRBV6-3; cdr3_aa: CASSQTGGYGYTF; cdr3_nt: TGTGCCAGCAGTCAAACAGGGGGCTATGGCTACACCTTC
clone_size: NA; d_call: NA; j_call: TRBJ1-1; v_call: TRBV6-5; cdr3_aa: CASSQGMNTEAFF; cdr3_nt: TGTGCCAGCAGTCAGGGGATGAACACTGAAGCTTTCTTT
clone_size: NA; d_call: NA; j_call: TRBJ2-7; v_call: TRBV18; cdr3_aa: CASSPNTPYEQYF; cdr3_nt: TGTGCCAGCTCACCTAACACCCCCTACGAGCAGTACTTC
clone_size: NA; d_call: TRBD1; j_call: TRBJ2-7; v_call: TRBV6-6; cdr3_aa: CASRPGTGGHEQYF; cdr3_nt: TGTGCCAGCAGACCTGGGACAGGGGGCCACGAGCAGTACTTC
clone_size: NA; d_call: NA; j_call: TRBJ2-6; v_call: TRBV29-1; cdr3_aa: CSASTRQAGANVLTF; cdr3_nt: TGCAGCGCCAGCACGAGACAAGCTGGGGCCAACGTCCTGACTTTC
clone_size: NA; d_call: NA; j_call: TRBJ2-1; v_call: TRBV28; cdr3_aa: CASLNYNEQFF; cdr3_nt: TGTGCCAGCTTAAACTACAATGAGCAGTTCTTC
clone_size: once; d_call: NA; j_call: TRBJ1-1; v_call: TRBV6-4; cdr3_aa: CASSAGAGEAFF; cdr3_nt: TGTGCCAGCAGCGCAGGGGCCGGTGAAGCTTTCTTT
clone_size: NA; d_call: TRBD1; j_call: TRBJ2-7; v_call: TRBV5-1; cdr3_aa: CASSLEQGAPDEQYF; cdr3_nt: TGCGCCAGCAGCTTGGAACAGGGGGCCCCGGACGAGCAGTACTTC
clone_size: NA; d_call: TRBD1; j_call: TRBJ2-7; v_call: TRBV7-9; cdr3_aa: CASSLVQGLYEQYF; cdr3_nt: TGTGCCAGCAGCTTAGTACAGGGGCTATACGAGCAGTACTTC
clone_size: NA; d_call: TRBD1; j_call: TRBJ1-2; v_call: TRBV10-3; cdr3_aa: CAIRTGGAMDYGYTF; cdr3_nt: TGTGCCATCAGGACAGGGGGCGCGATGGACTATGGCTACACCTTC
clone_size: once; d_call: NA; j_call: TRBJ2-7; v_call: TRBV5-1; cdr3_aa: CASSLDSVSYEQYF; cdr3_nt: TGCGCCAGCAGCTTGGATTCGGTATCCTACGAGCAGTACTTC
clone_size: once; d_call: NA; j_call: TRBJ2-1; v_call: TRBV20-1; cdr3_aa: CSASGTARQLGNEQFF; cdr3_nt: TGCAGTGCTAGTGGAACAGCCCGACAACTAGGGAATGAGCAGTTCTTC
clone_size: few; d_call: TRBD1; j_call: TRBJ2-2; v_call: TRBV6-2/TRBV6-3; cdr3_aa: CASSYYLGTVDGELFF; cdr3_nt: TGTGCCAGCAGTTACTACCTCGGGACAGTCGACGGGGAGCTGTTTTTT
clone_size: NA; d_call: NA; j_call: TRBJ1-2; v_call: TRBV28; cdr3_aa: CASSSARYGYTF; cdr3_nt: TGTGCCAGCAGTTCCGCACGGTATGGCTACACCTTC
clone_size: NA; d_call: NA; j_call: TRBJ1-5; v_call: TRBV12-3/TRBV12-4; cdr3_aa: CASSFNRDQPQHF; cdr3_nt: TGTGCCAGCAGTTTTAATCGTGATCAGCCCCAGCATTTT
clone_size: few; d_call: NA; j_call: TRBJ2-2; v_call: TRBV2; cdr3_aa: CASSELTNTGELFF; cdr3_nt: TGTGCCAGCAGTGAGTTAACTAACACCGGGGAGCTGTTTTTT
clone_size: NA; d_call: NA; j_call: TRBJ2-7; v_call: TRBV19; cdr3_aa: CASSPPGGSGEQYF; cdr3_nt: TGTGCCAGTAGCCCCCCCGGGGGTTCTGGCGAGCAGTACTTC
clone_size: few; d_call: TRBD2; j_call: TRBJ2-1; v_call: TRBV18; cdr3_aa: CASSPGVAGAENEQFF; cdr3_nt: TGTGCCAGCTCACCGGGGGTAGCGGGAGCGGAAAATGAGCAGTTCTTC
clone_size: once; d_call: NA; j_call: TRBJ2-1; v_call: TRBV13; cdr3_aa: CASSFTGTPYNEQFF; cdr3_nt: TGTGCCAGCAGCTTTACCGGGACTCCTTACAATGAGCAGTTCTTC
clone_size: NA; d_call: NA; j_call: TRBJ1-2; v_call: TRBV6-2/TRBV6-3; cdr3_aa: CASSLGTVYGYTF; cdr3_nt: TGTGCCAGCAGTCTGGGCACAGTCTATGGCTACACCTTC
clone_size: NA; d_call: NA; j_call: TRBJ1-5; v_call: TRBV10-1; cdr3_aa: CASSEGSGGPSNQPQHF; cdr3_nt: TGCGCCAGCAGTGAAGGTTCTGGGGGCCCGAGCAATCAGCCCCAGCATTTT
clone_size: NA; d_call: TRBD2; j_call: TRBJ2-3; v_call: TRBV18; cdr3_aa: CASSPEGGPSDTQYF; cdr3_nt: TGTGCCAGCTCACCAGAGGGAGGGCCTTCAGATACGCAGTATTTT
clone_size: NA; d_call: NA; j_call: TRBJ1-6; v_call: TRBV3-1/TRBV3-2; cdr3_aa: CASSRHSPISYHNSPLHF; cdr3_nt: TGTGCCAGCAGCAGACATTCTCCCATTTCATACCATAATTCACCCCTCCACTTT
clone_size: NA; d_call: NA; j_call: TRBJ1-6; v_call: TRBV7-2; cdr3_aa: CASSDRQVSSYNSPLHF; cdr3_nt: TGTGCCAGCAGCGACAGACAGGTGTCCTCCTATAATTCACCCCTCCACTTT
clone_size: NA; d_call: TRBD2; j_call: TRBJ2-1; v_call: TRBV11-3; cdr3_aa: CASSPTSGSSYNEQFF; cdr3_nt: TGTGCCAGCAGCCCGACTAGCGGGAGCTCCTACAATGAGCAGTTCTTC
clone_size: NA; d_call: NA; j_call: TRBJ2-2; v_call: TRBV7-2; cdr3_aa: CASSLGAGGSTGELFF; cdr3_nt: TGTGCCAGCAGCTTAGGAGCGGGTGGGAGCACCGGGGAGCTGTTTTTT
clone_size: NA; d_call: NA; j_call: TRBJ2-7; v_call: TRBV28; cdr3_aa: CASSPSLSYEQYF; cdr3_nt: TGTGCCAGCAGCCCTTCCCTCTCCTACGAGCAGTACTTC
clone_size: NA; d_call: TRBD1; j_call: TRBJ1-1; v_call: TRBV6-5; cdr3_aa: CASSRGGVENTEAFF; cdr3_nt: TGTGCCAGCAGTAGAGGGGGCGTTGAGAACACTGAAGCTTTCTTT
clone_size: NA; d_call: NA; j_call: TRBJ2-1; v_call: TRBV7-9; cdr3_aa: CASSLPGAYNEQFF; cdr3_nt: TGTGCCAGCAGCTTACCAGGGGCCTACAATGAGCAGTTCTTC
clone_size: NA; d_call: TRBD2; j_call: TRBJ2-1; v_call: TRBV9; cdr3_aa: CASSGGGSGRAWEQFF; cdr3_nt: TGTGCCAGCAGCGGCGGTGGTAGCGGGAGGGCCTGGGAGCAGTTCTTC
clone_size: NA; d_call: NA; j_call: TRBJ1-6; v_call: TRBV18; cdr3_aa: CASSPGQTYSPLHF; cdr3_nt: TGTGCCAGCTCACCTGGACAGACCTATTCACCCCTCCACTTT
clone_size: NA; d_call: TRBD1; j_call: TRBJ1-1; v_call: TRBV7-9; cdr3_aa: CASSLGGQGGTEAFF; cdr3_nt: TGTGCCAGCAGCTTAGGGGGACAGGGAGGCACTGAAGCTTTCTTT
clone_size: NA; d_call: NA; j_call: TRBJ1-5; v_call: TRBV21-1; cdr3_aa: CATFPDGGIRSNQPQHF; cdr3_nt: TGTGCCACCTTTCCGGACGGGGGAATCAGGAGCAATCAGCCCCAGCATTTT
clone_size: NA; d_call: TRBD2; j_call: TRBJ2-1; v_call: TRBV19; cdr3_aa: CASSTAGRTAGGLYEQFF; cdr3_nt: TGTGCCAGTAGTACGGCAGGGAGGACGGCGGGAGGTTTGTATGAGCAGTTCTTC
clone_size: NA; d_call: TRBD1; j_call: TRBJ1-2; v_call: TRBV19; cdr3_aa: CASSMDRGRGYTF; cdr3_nt: TGTGCCAGTAGTATGGACAGGGGGCGAGGCTACACCTTC
clone_size: once; d_call: TRBD2; j_call: TRBJ2-1; v_call: TRBV6-5; cdr3_aa: CASSSPGTSGTNEQFF; cdr3_nt: TGTGCCAGCAGTTCCCCCGGGACTAGCGGGACCAATGAGCAGTTCTTC
clone_size: NA; d_call: NA; j_call: TRBJ2-5; v_call: TRBV4-1; cdr3_aa: CASSQATTAGGSTQYF; cdr3_nt: TGCGCCAGCAGCCAAGCGACGACGGCCGGGGGATCGACCCAGTACTTC
clone_size: NA; d_call: NA; j_call: TRBJ2-1; v_call: TRBV5-6; cdr3_aa: CASSPPGQNEQFF; cdr3_nt: TGTGCCAGCAGCCCACCGGGACAAAATGAGCAGTTCTTC
clone_size: NA; d_call: NA; j_call: TRBJ2-5; v_call: TRBV19; cdr3_aa: CASSQGQGRWETQYF; cdr3_nt: TGTGCCAGTAGCCAAGGACAAGGCCGATGGGAGACCCAGTACTTC
clone_size: NA; d_call: TRBD1; j_call: TRBJ2-3; v_call: TRBV5-1; cdr3_aa: CASSSNGQGADTQYF; cdr3_nt: TGCGCCAGCAGCTCTAATGGACAGGGCGCAGATACGCAGTATTTT
clone_size: NA; d_call: TRBD1; j_call: TRBJ2-5; v_call: TRBV28; cdr3_aa: CASSSTYDRGLGRETQYF; cdr3_nt: TGTGCCAGCAGTTCTACCTATGACAGGGGGCTCGGGCGAGAGACCCAGTACTTC
clone_size: NA; d_call: TRBD1; j_call: TRBJ1-1; v_call: TRBV18; cdr3_aa: CASSGRDRFVTEAFF; cdr3_nt: TGTGCCAGCTCAGGACGGGACAGGTTTGTCACTGAAGCTTTCTTT
clone_size: NA; d_call: TRBD2; j_call: TRBJ2-5; v_call: TRBV12-5; cdr3_aa: CASGFPSAKREGETQYF; cdr3_nt: TGTGCTAGTGGTTTCCCTAGCGCCAAGCGGGAGGGGGAGACCCAGTACTTC
clone_size: NA; d_call: TRBD1; j_call: TRBJ2-1; v_call: TRBV7-6; cdr3_aa: CASSRGQSYNEQFF; cdr3_nt: TGTGCCAGCAGCCGGGGACAGAGCTACAATGAGCAGTTCTTC
clone_size: NA; d_call: NA; j_call: TRBJ1-3; v_call: TRBV4-3; cdr3_aa: CASSQDSGRDSGNTIYF; cdr3_nt: TGCGCCAGCAGCCAAGATTCAGGCCGGGACTCTGGAAACACCATATATTTT
clone_size: NA; d_call: NA; j_call: TRBJ2-5; v_call: TRBV24-1; cdr3_aa: CATSDTRVQETQYF; cdr3_nt: TGTGCCACCAGTGACACCAGGGTACAAGAGACCCAGTACTTC